Below, 7 T cell receptor beta chains from the same sample are listed, as sequenced in a study of T cells in Graves' hyperthyroidism and ophthalmopathy. Amplification of TCR beta CDR3 regions was performed using RNA transcripts as template. RT-PCR in the first round (using the HTBI primer set) targeted the TCR CDR3. Each CDR3 protein is one row after TCRdb ran MiXCR on the multiplex PCR reads. The data show roughly 200,000 distinct CDR3 sequences, around 16% seen once. The sample comprised blood. The receptor set was obtained from a man aged 35 to 55 with Graves' hyperthyroidism.

This clonotype was seen ten or more times. The chain uses TRBV2 and TRBJ1-1; weak D call: TRBD1 (5 bases). This CDR3 contains 15 residues. V was trimmed by 5 bases and J by 1 base, leaving 14 bases between them. Germline CDR1 and CDR2: SNHLY and FYNNEI. For the CDR3, the DNA is TGTGCCAGCAGTTCACTAGGACACTCGAACACTGAAGCTTTCTTT. This codes for CASSSLGHSNTEAFF.

In this sample, this clonotype turned up many times. The V gene is TRBV5-1, the J gene TRBJ2-2, with 7 bases matching TRBD1. This CDR3 contains 13 residues. The junction had 6 bases not matched to a gene; V was cut back by 7 bases and J by 6 bases. Germline V CDR1 and CDR2: SGHRS, YFSETQ. The CDR3 DNA reads as TGCGCCAGCGGGCGACAGGGTTCCGGGGAGCTGTTTTTT. Protein: CASGRQGSGELFF.

This clonotype came up many times. This rearrangement joins TRBV6-1 to TRBJ1-2; no clear D. Deletions cut 8 bases from V and 5 bases from J, with 18 bases between. CDR1 is MNHNS and CDR2 is SASEGT in the germline V gene. CDR3 length equals 14 residues. The CDR3 here is CASFRGVEGYGYTF. As DNA, the CDR3 is TGTGCCAGCTTCCGGGGAGTTGAAGGGTATGGCTACACCTTC.

V gene TRBV7-9 combines with J gene TRBJ2-7; 7 bases line up with TRBD1. The V and J ends lost 5 bases and 5 bases, in that order; junction bases with no gene match: 15. The CDR3 is made up of 16 amino acids. Per germline, CDR1 SEHNR and CDR2 FQNEAQ (reference sequence). The CDR3 loop reads CASSPGLYLTGDEQYF. In nucleotides, the CDR3 is TGTGCCAGCAGCCCAGGACTTTACTTAACAGGGGACGAGCAGTACTTC.

The chain combines TRBV12-3 or TRBV12-4 with TRBJ2-5; 8 bases match TRBD1. After removal of 6 bases from V and 5 bases from J, the junction contained 11 bases not matched to a gene. The CDR3 covers 15 residues. The DNA of the CDR3 is TGTGCCAGCAGATACGACAGGGGCGACGGGGAGACCCAGTACTTC. It translates to CASRYDRGDGETQYF.

Only a few counts were recorded for this clonotype. The V and J genes are TRBV12-3 or TRBV12-4 and TRBJ2-7; D possibly uses TRBD1 or TRBD2 (5 bases each). V dropped 2 bases and J dropped 3 bases, with 14 bases sitting between them. CDR3 length equals 15 residues. DNA of the CDR3: TGTGCCAGCAGTTTAACCGCAGGGACCTACTACGAGCAGTACTTC. Amino acids: CASSLTAGTYYEQYF.

This clonotype was seen ten or more times. The V and J genes are TRBV20-1 and TRBJ2-1, with 11 bases fitting TRBD2. Trimming took 3 bases from V and 5 from J; bases not matched to a gene: 9. The CDR3 totals 16 residues. The germline V gene has CDR1 DFQATT and CDR2 SNEGSKA (reference sequence). CDR3 sequence reads: CSARGRLGLADNEQFF. Here the CDR3 DNA reads TGCAGTGCTAGGGGACGTTTGGGACTAGCGGACAATGAGCAGTTCTTC.